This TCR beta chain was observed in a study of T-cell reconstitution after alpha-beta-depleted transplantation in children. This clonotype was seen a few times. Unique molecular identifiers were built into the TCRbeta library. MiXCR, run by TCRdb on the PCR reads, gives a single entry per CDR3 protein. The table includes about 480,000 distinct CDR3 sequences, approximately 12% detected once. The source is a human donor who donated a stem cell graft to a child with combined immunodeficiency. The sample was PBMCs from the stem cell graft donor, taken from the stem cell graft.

In DNA, the CDR3 is TGTGCCAGCAGTCGGACAGGGGCAGACTACGAGCAGTACTTC. Its protein product is CASSRTGADYEQYF. The chain recombines TRBV12-3 or TRBV12-4 with TRBJ2-7, with TRBD1 matching 9 bases. The CDR3 has 14 residues. V trimming: 5 bases; J trimming: 3 bases; junction bases outside the gene matches: 5.